A selection of T cell receptor beta chains follows, all from one sample in a study of a mutant IDH1 vaccine in newly diagnosed glioma. Antigens of these TCRs are unknown. Sequencing used immunoSEQ multiplex PCR; TCRdb keeps in-frame clones, though not all of them. This sample has around 36,000 clones, with roughly 92% found just once. Material: PBMCs, obtained from a glioma patient whose treatment included an IDH1 peptide vaccine. The receptors come from a man aged 50 to 60 with glioma. The CDR3 runs from the conserved cysteine through the conserved F or W. The D gene is left open where the match is weak. The listing skips clone size in some rows; elsewhere it reads once, few, many or a size class.

>TRBJ1-5|-|TRBV7-2|-
TGTGCCAGCAGCTCAGGGGCCGATCAGCCCCAGCATTTT
CASSSGADQPQHF
>TRBJ2-1|-|TRBV28|TRBD2
TGTGCCAGCAACACCCAAACTAGCGGGTCCTACAATGAGCAGTTCTTC
CASNTQTSGSYNEQFF
>TRBJ1-2|once|TRBV29-1|TRBD1
TGCAGCGTTGAACAGGGGGCTACCTATGGCTACACCTTC
CSVEQGATYGYTF
>TRBJ2-3|-|TRBV5-4|-
TGTGCCACCCCACGAGAGGGAAAGACAGATACGCAGTATTTT
CATPREGKTDTQYF
>TRBJ1-1|-|TRBV29-1|-
TGCAGCGTTGAAGTCCCGGGGATAACTGAAGCTTTCTTT
CSVEVPGITEAFF
>TRBJ2-6|-|TRBV11-1|-
TGTGCCAGCAGCTATAGACGCAGCTCTGGGGCCAACGTCCTGACTTTC
CASSYRRSSGANVLTF
>TRBJ2-2|-|TRBV10-1|-
TGCGCCAGCGCCGGTATTCGGAACACCGGGGAGCTGTTTTTT
CASAGIRNTGELFF
>TRBJ2-1|-|TRBV7-9|-
TGTGCCAGCAGCTTTGGTTCAGGGGGGTTCTCCTACAATGAGCAGTTCTTC
CASSFGSGGFSYNEQFF
>TRBJ2-7|-|TRBV27|TRBD1
TGTGCCAGCAGGGCACAGGGGCCGCCGACCATTAACGAGCAGTACTTC
CASRAQGPPTINEQYF
>TRBJ2-7|-|TRBV27|-
TGTGCCAGCAGGCCCGGGGGCAGGGACGAGCAGTACTTC
CASRPGGRDEQYF
>TRBJ1-5|-|TRBV6-1|-
TGTGCCAGCATAGCGGGGAATCAGCCCCAGCATTTT
CASIAGNQPQHF
>TRBJ1-2|-|TRBV30|-
TGTGCCTGGAGTAAAGGGATAACAGACAAGGACTACACCTTC
CAWSKGITDKDYTF
>TRBJ1-5|-|TRBV30|-
TGTGCCTGGAATCGGGGTGGACAGCCCCAGCATTTT
CAWNRGGQPQHF
>TRBJ1-5|-|TRBV18|-
TGTGCCAGCTCATCGGACAGAGATCAGCCCCAGCATTTT
CASSSDRDQPQHF
>TRBJ1-4|-|TRBV19|-
TGTGCCAGTAGTAATCTGGTCTCAGAAGAAAAACTGTTTTTT
CASSNLVSEEKLFF
>TRBJ1-5|-|TRBV11-2|-
TGTGCCAGCAGTGTGGGAGGGGTCAATCAGCCCCAGCATTTT
CASSVGGVNQPQHF
>TRBJ2-7|-|TRBV10-3|-
TGTGCCATCAGTGAGCTGGGACGGGAGCAGTACTTC
CAISELGREQYF
>TRBJ1-6|few|TRBV1|-
TGCACCAGCAGCCAAGATCGGTTTAATTCACCCCTCCACTTT
CTSSQDRFNSPLHF
>TRBJ1-5|-|TRBV10-2|-
TGCGCCAGCAGTCCCACGGGCAGCAATCAGCCCCAGCATTTT
CASSPTGSNQPQHF
>TRBJ1-4|-|TRBV27|-
TGTGCCAGCAGTTTAACCCCCCCTACAAGAACAACTAATGAAAAACTGTTTTTT
CASSLTPPTRTTNEKLFF
>TRBJ1-5|-|TRBV5-6|-
TGTGCCAGCAGCTTGGGGTACGGGGGAAATCAGCCCCAGCATTTT
CASSLGYGGNQPQHF
>TRBJ2-7|-|TRBV6-5|TRBD2
TGTGCCAGCAGTTACTTCACTAGCGCTTTAACCTACGAGCAGTACTTC
CASSYFTSALTYEQYF
>TRBJ2-1|-|TRBV28|-
TGTGCCAGCAGCCCTCGGGCTGGCTACAATGAGCAGTTCTTC
CASSPRAGYNEQFF
>TRBJ1-3|-|TRBV6-6|-
TGTGCCAGCAGTTACTCAGGAGACACCATATATTTT
CASSYSGDTIYF
>TRBJ2-7|-|TRBV5-1|-
TGCGCCAGCAGCTTGGAGGGTGTGGGCTACGAGCAGTACTTC
CASSLEGVGYEQYF
>TRBJ2-7|-|TRBV6-6|-
TGTGCCAGCAGTTACTTGGGGCAGGGGGGCGAGCAGTACTTC
CASSYLGQGGEQYF
>TRBJ2-7|-|TRBV7-2|-
TGTGCCAGCAGCTTAGAGTGGAAGAAGAGGTACGAGCAGTACTTC
CASSLEWKKRYEQYF
>TRBJ2-7|few|TRBV6-6|TRBD1
TGTGCCAGCAGTCCCACGGGACAGGGAGTTTGGCAGTACTTC
CASSPTGQGVWQYF
>TRBJ2-3|-|TRBV5-1|TRBD1
TGCGCCAGCAGCTCAAGAGGGACAGCCCGGGTGCAGTATTTT
CASSSRGTARVQYF
>TRBJ2-3|-|TRBV15|-
TGTGCCACCAGCAGAGCTGGGGCATTTAGCACAGATACGCAGTATTTT
CATSRAGAFSTDTQYF
>TRBJ2-2|-|TRBV6-1|TRBD2
TGTGCCAGCAGTGACCGACTAGCGGGAGGTCCCACCGGGGAGCTGTTTTTT
CASSDRLAGGPTGELFF
>TRBJ2-1|-|TRBV6-6|-
TGTGCCAGCACCTTGGACACTCGCAATGAGCAGTTCTTC
CASTLDTRNEQFF
>TRBJ1-1|-|TRBV11-2|-
TGTGCCAGCAGCTTACTCCAGACTGGGGGGGTTGCATGGAACACTGAAGCTTTCTTT
CASSLLQTGGVAWNTEAFF